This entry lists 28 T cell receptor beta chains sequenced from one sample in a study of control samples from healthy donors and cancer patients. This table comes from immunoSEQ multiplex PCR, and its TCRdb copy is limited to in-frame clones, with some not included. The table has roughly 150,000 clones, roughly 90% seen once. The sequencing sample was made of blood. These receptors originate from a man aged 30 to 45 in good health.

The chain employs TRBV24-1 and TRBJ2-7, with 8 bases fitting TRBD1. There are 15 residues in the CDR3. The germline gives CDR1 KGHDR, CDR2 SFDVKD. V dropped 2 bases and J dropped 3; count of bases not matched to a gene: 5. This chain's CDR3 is CATSDSFDRGYEQYF. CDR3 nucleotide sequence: TGTGCCACCAGTGATTCATTTGACAGGGGCTACGAGCAGTACTTC.

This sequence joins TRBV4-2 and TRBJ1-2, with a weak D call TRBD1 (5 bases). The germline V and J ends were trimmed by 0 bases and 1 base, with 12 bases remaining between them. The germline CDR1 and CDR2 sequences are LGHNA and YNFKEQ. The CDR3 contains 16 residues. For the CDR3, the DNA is TGTGCCAGCAGCCAAGATGGGGGATCAGATAACTATGGCTACACCTTC. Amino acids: CASSQDGGSDNYGYTF.

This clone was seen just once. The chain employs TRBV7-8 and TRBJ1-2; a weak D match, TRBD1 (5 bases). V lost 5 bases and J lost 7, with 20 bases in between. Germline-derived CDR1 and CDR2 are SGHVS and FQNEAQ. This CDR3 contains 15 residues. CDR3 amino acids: CASSGGSGGIGGYTF. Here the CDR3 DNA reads TGTGCCAGCAGCGGAGGTTCGGGGGGGATTGGTGGCTACACCTTC.

CDR3 protein: CASSTGDMGEQYF. Written as DNA, the CDR3 is TGCGCCAGCAGCACCGGGGACATGGGGGAGCAGTACTTC. This chain links TRBV5-1 with TRBJ2-7, with a possible D match to TRBD1 (6 bases). The CDR3 is 13 amino acids. CDR1 is SGHRS, CDR2 YFSETQ, per germline. Trimming removed 4 bases at V and 7 bases at J, with 15 bases between.

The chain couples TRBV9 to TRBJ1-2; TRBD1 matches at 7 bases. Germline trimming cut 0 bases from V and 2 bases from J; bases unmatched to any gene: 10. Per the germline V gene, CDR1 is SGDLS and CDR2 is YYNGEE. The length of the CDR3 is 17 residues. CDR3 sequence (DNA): TGTGCCAGCAGCGTAGAGCCATCGGGACAGATGAACTATGGCTACACCTTC. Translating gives CASSVEPSGQMNYGYTF.

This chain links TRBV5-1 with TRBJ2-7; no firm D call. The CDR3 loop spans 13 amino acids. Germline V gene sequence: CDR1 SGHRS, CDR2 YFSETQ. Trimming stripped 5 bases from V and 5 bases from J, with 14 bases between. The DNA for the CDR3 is TGCGCCAGCAGTAAGCAGATTTCCAACGAGCAGTACTTC. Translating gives CASSKQISNEQYF.

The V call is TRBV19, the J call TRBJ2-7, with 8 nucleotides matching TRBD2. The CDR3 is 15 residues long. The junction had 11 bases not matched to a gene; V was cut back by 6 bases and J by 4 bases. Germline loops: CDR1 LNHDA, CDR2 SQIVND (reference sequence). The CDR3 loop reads CASSITSGGPYEQYF. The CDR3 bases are TGTGCCAGTAGCATCACAAGCGGGGGACCTTACGAGCAGTACTTC.

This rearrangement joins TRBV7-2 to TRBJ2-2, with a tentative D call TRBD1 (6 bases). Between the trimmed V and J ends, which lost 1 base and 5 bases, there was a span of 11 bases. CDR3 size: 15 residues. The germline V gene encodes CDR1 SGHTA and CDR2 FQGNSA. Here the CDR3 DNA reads TGTGCCAGCAGCTTAGTTGGGGGCGCGACCGGGGAGCTGTTTTTT. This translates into CASSLVGGATGELFF.

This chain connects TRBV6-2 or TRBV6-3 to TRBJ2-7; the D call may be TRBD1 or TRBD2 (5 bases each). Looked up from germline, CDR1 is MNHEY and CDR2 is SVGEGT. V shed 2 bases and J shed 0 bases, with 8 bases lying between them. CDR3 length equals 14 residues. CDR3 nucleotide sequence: TGTGCCAGCAGTTACCCGGGACCCTCCTACGAGCAGTACTTC. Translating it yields CASSYPGPSYEQYF.

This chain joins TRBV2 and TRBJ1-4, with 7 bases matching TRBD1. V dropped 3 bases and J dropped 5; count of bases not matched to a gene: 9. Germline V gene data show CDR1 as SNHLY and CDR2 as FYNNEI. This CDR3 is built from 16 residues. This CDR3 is CASSDDLRGQNEKLFF. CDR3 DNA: TGTGCCAGCAGTGACGACCTAAGGGGACAGAATGAAAAACTGTTTTTT. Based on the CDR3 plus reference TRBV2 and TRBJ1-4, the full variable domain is EPEVTQTPSHQVTQMGQEVILRCVPISNHLYFYWYRQILGQKVEFLVSFYNNEISEKSEIFDDQFSVERPDGSNFTLKIRSTKLEDSAMYFCASSDDLRGQNEKLFFGSGTQLSVL.

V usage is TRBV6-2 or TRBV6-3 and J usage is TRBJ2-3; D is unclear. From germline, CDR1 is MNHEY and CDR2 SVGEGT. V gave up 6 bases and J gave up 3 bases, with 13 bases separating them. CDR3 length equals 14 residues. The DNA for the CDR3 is TGTGCCAGCAGCGCCACGGAGTCGACAGATACGCAGTATTTT. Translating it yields CASSATESTDTQYF.

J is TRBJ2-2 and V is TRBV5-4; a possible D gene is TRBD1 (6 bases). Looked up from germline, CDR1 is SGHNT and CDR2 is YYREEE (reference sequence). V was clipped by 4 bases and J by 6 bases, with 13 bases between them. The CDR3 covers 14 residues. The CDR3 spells CASSGATGSGELFF. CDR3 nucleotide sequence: TGTGCCAGCAGCGGAGCCACAGGGTCCGGGGAGCTGTTTTTT.

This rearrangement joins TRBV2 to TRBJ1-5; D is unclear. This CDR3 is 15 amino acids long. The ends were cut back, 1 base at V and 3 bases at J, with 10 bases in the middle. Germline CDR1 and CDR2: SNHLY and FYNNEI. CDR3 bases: TGTGCCAGCAGTGAAGAGACGGTCTACAATCAGCCCCAGCATTTT. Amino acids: CASSEETVYNQPQHF.

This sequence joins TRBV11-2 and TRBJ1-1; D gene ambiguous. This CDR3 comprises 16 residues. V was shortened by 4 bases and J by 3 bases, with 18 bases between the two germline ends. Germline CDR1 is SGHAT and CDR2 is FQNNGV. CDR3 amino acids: CASSSIGNMRDTEAFF. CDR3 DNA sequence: TGTGCCAGCAGCTCCATAGGGAATATGAGGGACACTGAAGCTTTCTTT.

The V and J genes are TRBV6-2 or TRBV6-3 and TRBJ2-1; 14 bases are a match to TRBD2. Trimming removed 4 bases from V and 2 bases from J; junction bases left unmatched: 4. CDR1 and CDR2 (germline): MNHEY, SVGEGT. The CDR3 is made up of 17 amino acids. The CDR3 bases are TGTGCCAGCAGTTCCTGGACTAGCGGGAGGACCTACAATGAGCAGTTCTTC. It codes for CASSSWTSGRTYNEQFF.

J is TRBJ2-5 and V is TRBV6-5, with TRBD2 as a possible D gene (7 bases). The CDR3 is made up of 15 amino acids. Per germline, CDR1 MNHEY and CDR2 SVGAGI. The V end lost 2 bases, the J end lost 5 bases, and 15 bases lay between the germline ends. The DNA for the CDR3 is TGTGCCAGCAGTTACGGCGGGGGCTCGGGGGAGACCCAGTACTTC. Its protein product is CASSYGGGSGETQYF.

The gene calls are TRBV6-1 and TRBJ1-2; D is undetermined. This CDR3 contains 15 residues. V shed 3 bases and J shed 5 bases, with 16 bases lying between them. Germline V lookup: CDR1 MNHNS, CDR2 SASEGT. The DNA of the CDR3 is TGTGCCAGCAGTGATGTGGGTGGGTTTCGTTATGGCTACACCTTC. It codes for CASSDVGGFRYGYTF.

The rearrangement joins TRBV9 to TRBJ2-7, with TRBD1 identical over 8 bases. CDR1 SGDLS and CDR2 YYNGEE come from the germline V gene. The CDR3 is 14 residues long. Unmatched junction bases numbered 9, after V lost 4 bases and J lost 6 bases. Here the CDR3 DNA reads TGTGCCAGCAGCTCCTCCGCAGGGGGCTCCGAGCAGTACTTC. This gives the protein CASSSSAGGSEQYF.

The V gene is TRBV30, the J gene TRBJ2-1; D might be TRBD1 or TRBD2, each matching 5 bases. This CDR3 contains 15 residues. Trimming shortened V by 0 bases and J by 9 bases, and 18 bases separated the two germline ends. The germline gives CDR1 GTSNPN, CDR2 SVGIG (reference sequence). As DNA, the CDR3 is TGTGCCTGGAGTGTACGTGGGGACCGGGTGGGTGAGCAGTTCTTC. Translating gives CAWSVRGDRVGEQFF.

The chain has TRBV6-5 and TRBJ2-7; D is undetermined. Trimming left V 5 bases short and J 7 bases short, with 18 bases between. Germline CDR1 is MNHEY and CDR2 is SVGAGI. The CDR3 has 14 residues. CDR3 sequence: CASSQMDRFGEQYF. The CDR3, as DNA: TGTGCCAGCAGTCAAATGGACCGATTCGGTGAGCAGTACTTC.

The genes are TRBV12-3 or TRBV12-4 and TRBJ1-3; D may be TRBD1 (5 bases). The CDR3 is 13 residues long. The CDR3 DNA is TGTGCACTTTGGGGGAGCTCCGGAAACACCATATATTTT. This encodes CALWGSSGNTIYF.

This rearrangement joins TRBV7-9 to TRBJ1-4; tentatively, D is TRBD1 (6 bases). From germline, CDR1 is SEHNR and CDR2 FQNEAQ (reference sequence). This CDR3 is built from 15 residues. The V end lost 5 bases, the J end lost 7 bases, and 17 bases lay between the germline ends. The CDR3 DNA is TGTGCCAGCAGCCTACTAGGGGGGGTTGGTGAAAAACTGTTTTTT. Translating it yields CASSLLGGVGEKLFF.

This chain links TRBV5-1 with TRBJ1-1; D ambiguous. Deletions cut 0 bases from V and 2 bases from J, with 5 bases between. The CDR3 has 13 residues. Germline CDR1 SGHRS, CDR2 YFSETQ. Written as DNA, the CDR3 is TGCGCCAGCAGCTTGGCGGATAACACTGAAGCTTTCTTT. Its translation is CASSLADNTEAFF. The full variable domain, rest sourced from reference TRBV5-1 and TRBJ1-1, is KAGVTQTPRYLIKTRGQQVTLSCSPISGHRSVSWYQQTPGQGLQFLFEYFSETQRNKGNFPGRFSGRQFSNSRSEMNVSTLELGDSALYLCASSLADNTEAFFGQGTRLTVV.

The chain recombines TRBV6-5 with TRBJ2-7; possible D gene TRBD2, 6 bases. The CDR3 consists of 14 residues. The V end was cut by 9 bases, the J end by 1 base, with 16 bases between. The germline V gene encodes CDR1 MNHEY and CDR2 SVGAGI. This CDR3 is CASKFLEGSYEQYF. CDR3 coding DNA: TGTGCCAGTAAGTTTCTGGAGGGTTCCTACGAGCAGTACTTC.

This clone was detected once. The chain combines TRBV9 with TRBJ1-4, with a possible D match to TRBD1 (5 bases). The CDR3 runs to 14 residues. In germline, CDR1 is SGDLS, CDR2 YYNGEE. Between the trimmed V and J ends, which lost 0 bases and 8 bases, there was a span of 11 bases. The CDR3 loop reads CASSVGGWDEKLFF. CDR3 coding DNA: TGTGCCAGCAGCGTAGGAGGGTGGGACGAAAAACTGTTTTTT.

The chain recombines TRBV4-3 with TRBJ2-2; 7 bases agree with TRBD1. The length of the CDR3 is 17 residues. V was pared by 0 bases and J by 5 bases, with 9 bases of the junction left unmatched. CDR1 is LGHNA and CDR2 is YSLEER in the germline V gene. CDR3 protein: CASSQDMGQQGTGELFF. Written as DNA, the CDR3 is TGCGCCAGCAGCCAAGATATGGGACAGCAGGGAACCGGGGAGCTGTTTTTT.

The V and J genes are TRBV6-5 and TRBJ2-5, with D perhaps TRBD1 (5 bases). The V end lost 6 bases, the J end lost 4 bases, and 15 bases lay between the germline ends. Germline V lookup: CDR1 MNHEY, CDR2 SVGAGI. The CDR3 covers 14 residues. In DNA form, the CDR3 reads TGTGCCAGCAGAGCACCAAGGGGCGGAGAGACCCAGTACTTC. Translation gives CASRAPRGGETQYF.

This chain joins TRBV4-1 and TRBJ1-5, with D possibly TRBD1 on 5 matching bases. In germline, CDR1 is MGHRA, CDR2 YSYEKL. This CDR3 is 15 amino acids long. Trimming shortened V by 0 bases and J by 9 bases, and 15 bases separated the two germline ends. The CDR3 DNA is TGCGCCAGCAGCCAAGATACCACACAGGTAGGGCCCCAGCATTTT. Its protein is CASSQDTTQVGPQHF.